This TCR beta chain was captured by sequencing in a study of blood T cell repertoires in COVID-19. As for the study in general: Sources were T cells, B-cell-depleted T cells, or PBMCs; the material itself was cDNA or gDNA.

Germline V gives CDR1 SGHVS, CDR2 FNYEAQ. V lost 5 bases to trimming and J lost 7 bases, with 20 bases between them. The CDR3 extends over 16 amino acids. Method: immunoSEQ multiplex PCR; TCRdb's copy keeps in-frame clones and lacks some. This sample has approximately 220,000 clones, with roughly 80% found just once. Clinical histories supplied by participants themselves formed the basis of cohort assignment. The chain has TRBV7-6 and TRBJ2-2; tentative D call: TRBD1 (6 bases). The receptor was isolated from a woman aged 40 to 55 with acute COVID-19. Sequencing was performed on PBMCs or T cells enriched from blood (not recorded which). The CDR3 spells CASSQIRPGVLGELFF. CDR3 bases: TGTGCCAGCAGCCAAATACGACCAGGGGTACTCGGGGAGCTGTTTTTT.